These 21 T cell receptor beta chains originate from one sample sequenced in a study of cytomegalovirus exposure and HLA in healthy donors. Primers for the PCR totalled 60 Vbeta and 13 Jbeta. Sequenced by immunoSEQ multiplex PCR; TCRdb stores in-frame clones only, minus some. The sample carries 150,000 to 200,000 clones, around 81% recorded once. The sequencing input was PBMCs. These receptors were obtained from a young man in good health and CMV-seronegative.

The chain carries TRBV25-1 and TRBJ2-5; 7 nucleotides align to TRBD1. This CDR3 comprises 15 residues. Germline CDR1 and CDR2: MGHDK and SYGVNS. V lost 5 bases and J lost 9; bases outside the gene matches: 15. In DNA, the CDR3 is TGTGCCAGCAGTCCCGCCGGGACAGCGCTGGGGGCCCAGTACTTC. Its protein product is CASSPAGTALGAQYF. Combining the CDR3 with reference TRBV25-1 and TRBJ2-5 gives the whole variable domain EADIYQTPRYLVIGTGKKITLECSQTMGHDKMYWYQQDPGMELHLIHYSYGVNSTEKGDLSSESTVSRIRTEHFPLTLESARPSHTSQYLCASSPAGTALGAQYFGPGTRLLVL.

The chain uses TRBV6-4 and TRBJ2-1; 8 bases match TRBD2. V lost 2 bases, J lost 3 bases, and 0 bases stayed unmatched. Germline assignment: CDR1 MRHNA and CDR2 SNTAGT. The CDR3 spans 14 residues. CDR3 sequence: CASSDGTSYNEQFF. The CDR3 coding sequence is TGTGCCAGCAGTGACGGGACTAGCTACAATGAGCAGTTCTTC.

The chain employs TRBV28 and TRBJ2-7, with 8 bases matching TRBD2. This CDR3 has 14 residues. The J segment lost 3 bases and the V segment lost 3 bases, leaving 4 bases of the junction unmatched. Germline V lookup: CDR1 MDHEN, CDR2 SYDVKM. For the CDR3, the DNA is TGTGCCAGCAGTTTCCTAGCGGGCGACTACGAGCAGTACTTC. Translating gives CASSFLAGDYEQYF.

The chain combines TRBV4-3 with TRBJ2-3; 7 positions match TRBD1. The V gene's germline CDR1 is LGHNA and CDR2 YSLEER. Germline trimming cut 0 bases from V and 3 bases from J; bases unmatched to any gene: 9. The CDR3 contains 17 residues. CDR3 region: CASSQDQGESGTDTQYF. Written as DNA, the CDR3 is TGCGCCAGCAGCCAAGATCAGGGGGAGAGTGGGACAGATACGCAGTATTTT.

This clone was counted a single time. The J gene is TRBJ1-1, the V gene TRBV19, with D maybe TRBD1 (6 bases). There are 14 residues in the CDR3. V was clipped by 3 bases and J by 6 bases, with 14 bases between them. CDR1 LNHDA and CDR2 SQIVND come from the germline V gene (reference sequence). The CDR3 DNA sequence: TGTGCCAGTAGTATCACGACAGGAGGTCCTGAAGCTTTCTTT. Residues: CASSITTGGPEAFF.

This chain uses TRBV14 with TRBJ2-1, with D perhaps matching TRBD2 (5 bases). There are 12 residues in the CDR3. Germline CDR1 reads SGHDN; CDR2 reads FVKESK. Between the trimmed V and J ends, which lost 8 bases and 4 bases, there was a span of 9 bases. This CDR3 reads CASGLYYNEQFF. Written as DNA, the CDR3 is TGTGCCAGCGGACTTTATTACAATGAGCAGTTCTTC. Drawing the rest from reference TRBV14 and TRBJ2-1, the complete variable domain is EAGVTQFPSHSVIEKGQTVTLRCDPISGHDNLYWYRRVMGKEIKFLLHFVKESKQDESGMPNNRFLAERTGGTYSTLKVQPAELEDSGVYFCASGLYYNEQFFGPGTRLTVL.

In this sample, this clone turned up a few times. V is TRBV7-8 and J is TRBJ2-7, with TRBD1 matching 7 bases. The CDR3 sequence is 13 residues long. From germline, CDR1 is SGHVS and CDR2 FQNEAQ. J was trimmed by 5 bases and V by 6 bases; bases with no gene match: 7. The CDR3 here is CASRTGLGDEQYF. The CDR3, as DNA: TGTGCCAGCAGGACAGGGCTAGGAGACGAGCAGTACTTC.

This sequence joins TRBV5-5 and TRBJ2-5, with 9 bases aligning to TRBD2. Germline CDR1 and CDR2: SGHKS and YYEKEE (reference sequence). This CDR3 contains 15 residues. With V trimmed by 0 bases and J by 5 bases, 5 bases remained unmatched. The CDR3 loop reads CASSLGLAGRETQYF. CDR3 coding DNA: TGTGCCAGCAGCTTGGGGCTAGCGGGGCGGGAGACCCAGTACTTC.

The V call is TRBV5-1, the J call TRBJ1-1, with D maybe TRBD1 (5 bases). V was pared by 0 bases and J by 1 base, with 10 bases between. In germline, CDR1 is SGHRS, CDR2 YFSETQ. The CDR3 covers 15 residues. In DNA form, the CDR3 reads TGCGCCAGCAGCTTGGTTGGGGCGGAGAACACTGAAGCTTTCTTT. The encoded protein is CASSLVGAENTEAFF.

The CDR3 is CASGLGGGTEAFF. The CDR3 nucleotides are TGTGCTAGTGGTTTGGGGGGGGGCACTGAAGCTTTCTTT. V is TRBV12-5 and J is TRBJ1-1, with a possible D match to TRBD1 (5 bases). CDR1 is LGHNT and CDR2 is FRNRAP in the germline V gene. Trimming removed 1 base at V and 4 bases at J, with 7 bases between. CDR3 length: 13 amino acids.

This chain links TRBV19 with TRBJ1-2; 8 bases are shared with TRBD1. The V gene's germline CDR1 is LNHDA and CDR2 SQIVND (reference sequence). V was clipped by 4 bases and J by 3 bases; unmatched bases: 4. The length of the CDR3 is 14 residues. CDR3 residues: CASSKDRAYYGYTF. The CDR3 DNA follows: TGTGCCAGTAGTAAGGACAGGGCATACTATGGCTACACCTTC. Full variable domain (outside the CDR3, taken from reference TRBV19 and TRBJ1-2): DGGITQSPKYLFRKEGQNVTLSCEQNLNHDAMYWYRQDPGQGLRLIYYSQIVNDFQKGDIAEGYSVSREKKESFPLTVTSAQKNPTAFYLCASSKDRAYYGYTFGSGTRLTVV.

V gene TRBV5-6 combines with J gene TRBJ2-5; a possible D gene is TRBD2 (5 bases). Trimming took 6 bases from V and 1 from J, leaving 16 bases between them. This CDR3 has 15 amino acids. CDR1 and CDR2 from the germline V gene are SGHDT and YYEEEE. The CDR3 is CASTLPGSGQETQYF. CDR3 DNA sequence: TGTGCCAGCACCCTCCCGGGAAGCGGCCAAGAGACCCAGTACTTC.

The chain carries TRBV19 and TRBJ1-2; 7 bases are a match to TRBD1. The J segment lost 6 bases and the V segment lost 5 bases, leaving 6 bases of the junction unmatched. The CDR3 contains 13 residues. Germline V CDR1 and CDR2: LNHDA, SQIVND (reference sequence). CDR3 nucleotides: TGTGCCAGTAGTCCCCGACAGGGTCATGGCTACACCTTC. Its translation: CASSPRQGHGYTF.

This clone has only one observation. The V and J genes are TRBV11-3 and TRBJ2-1; D is uncertain. The CDR3 totals 13 residues. Per germline, CDR1 SGHNT and CDR2 YENEEA. V was clipped by 2 bases and J by 5 bases, with 7 bases between them. DNA of the CDR3: TGTGCCAGCAGCTTATCAACTAACAATGAGCAGTTCTTC. Amino acid sequence: CASSLSTNNEQFF.

V usage is TRBV29-1 and J usage is TRBJ2-1, with 9 positions matching TRBD2. The germline CDR1 and CDR2 sequences are SQVTM and ANQGSEA. With 2 bases clipped from V and 2 bases from J, the junction kept 10 bases outside the gene matches. The CDR3 extends over 17 amino acids. CDR3 bases: TGCAGCGTTGAATTTCCCCCGACTAGCGGAACCTACAATGAGCAGTTCTTC. Residues: CSVEFPPTSGTYNEQFF.

The chain uses TRBV29-1 and TRBJ1-1; no reliable D call. The CDR3 is 14 amino acids. V was clipped by 5 bases and J by 3 bases, with 16 bases between them. Germline-derived CDR1 and CDR2 are SQVTM and ANQGSEA. This chain's CDR3 is CSVTPAGPDTEAFF. CDR3 DNA: TGCAGCGTTACGCCGGCGGGTCCGGACACTGAAGCTTTCTTT.

The V gene is TRBV5-4, the J gene TRBJ1-2, with D perhaps matching TRBD1 (6 bases). V shed 2 bases and J shed 7 bases, with 18 bases lying between them. Germline CDR1 reads SGHNT; CDR2 reads YYREEE (reference sequence). The CDR3 length is 15 residues. This CDR3 is CASSLTLTGQFGYTF. In DNA, the CDR3 is TGTGCCAGCAGCTTAACTTTAACTGGACAGTTTGGCTACACCTTC.

The V call is TRBV6-1, the J call TRBJ1-1, with D uncertain. Germline values: CDR1 MNHNS, CDR2 SASEGT. Trimming stripped 7 bases from V and 4 bases from J, with 16 bases between. This CDR3 region has 14 residues. CDR3 bases: TGTGCCAGCACTACCGAAAATTGGGCCACTGAAGCTTTCTTT. Its translation is CASTTENWATEAFF.

This clone was counted once. The rearrangement joins TRBV11-2 to TRBJ1-5; D is undetermined. Germline-derived CDR1 and CDR2 are SGHAT and FQNNGV. The CDR3 contains 15 residues. V shed 5 bases and J shed 2 bases, with 13 bases lying between them. CDR3 sequence reads: CASSPDPGGNQPQHF. CDR3 nucleotides: TGTGCCAGCAGCCCCGACCCGGGAGGCAATCAGCCCCAGCATTTT.

The chain uses TRBV7-9 and TRBJ1-1, with TRBD1 identical over 7 bases. This CDR3 has 15 amino acids. V dropped 1 base and J dropped 6; count of bases not matched to a gene: 8. Germline V gives CDR1 SEHNR, CDR2 FQNEAQ (reference sequence). CDR3 sequence reads: CASSLGGGGIPEAFF. The CDR3, as DNA: TGTGCCAGCAGCTTAGGTGGAGGGGGCATCCCTGAAGCTTTCTTT.

The chain links TRBV9 to TRBJ2-3, with TRBD2 as a possible D gene (5 bases). Germline-derived CDR1 and CDR2 are SGDLS and YYNGEE. Deletions cut 5 bases from V and 4 bases from J, with 20 bases between. CDR3 length: 16 amino acids. CDR3 amino acids: CASSGVSRRRPDTQYF. CDR3 in DNA: TGTGCCAGCAGTGGTGTGTCGAGAAGGAGGCCAGATACGCAGTATTTT. The full variable domain, with the rest looked up from reference TRBV9 and TRBJ2-3, is DSGVTQTPKHLITATGQRVTLRCSPRSGDLSVYWYQQSLDQGLQFLIQYYNGEERAKGNILERFSAQQFPDLHSELNLSSLELGDSALYFCASSGVSRRRPDTQYFGPGTRLTVL.